These T cell receptor beta chains were read from a single sample in a study of radiation and T cells in renal cell carcinoma. Profiled with immunoSEQ multiplex PCR; TCRdb holds only in-frame clones, not every one. This table holds about 47,000 clones, less than 85% found once. The sample in question was blood, obtained from a patient whose treatment included radiotherapy and nephrectomy. The receptors stem from a woman in her sixties or seventies with renal cell carcinoma. Both conserved end residues are part of each CDR3. A D gene is named only where the DNA matches it firmly. The size field is filled for only some rows; it gives once, few, many or a size class.

>.|TRBJ2-6|TRBV6-5|.
CASSTPSSGANVLTF
TGTGCCAGCAGCACGCCCTCTTCTGGGGCCAACGTCCTGACTTTC
>.|TRBJ1-1|TRBV6-5|.
CASSKRTSRAEAFF
TGTGCCAGCAGTAAGCGGACTTCCCGCGCTGAAGCTTTCTTT
>.|TRBJ1-3|TRBV30|.
CAWRWQGNTIYF
TGTGCCTGGAGATGGCAGGGAAACACCATATATTTT
>.|TRBJ1-2|TRBV7-2|.
CASSLVTDNYGYTF
TGTGCCAGCAGCTTAGTGACCGATAACTATGGCTACACCTTC
>once|TRBJ1-3|TRBV6-5|TRBD1
CASRMTGEGNTIYF
TGTGCCAGCAGGATGACAGGGGAAGGAAACACCATATATTTT
>.|TRBJ1-5|TRBV6-6|.
CASSYLNQPQHF
TGTGCCAGCAGTTACTTGAATCAGCCCCAGCATTTT
>.|TRBJ2-5|TRBV25-1|.
CASSETRVLQETQYF
TGTGCCAGCAGTGAGACCAGGGTCCTTCAAGAGACCCAGTACTTC
>.|TRBJ2-5|TRBV5-1|TRBD1
CASSPGQAAETQYF
TGCGCCAGCAGCCCAGGACAGGCGGCGGAGACCCAGTACTTC
>.|TRBJ2-5|TRBV7-9|.
CASSPLTRSLETQYF
TGTGCCAGCAGCCCCTTGACTCGCTCCCTAGAGACCCAGTACTTC
>.|TRBJ2-3|TRBV10-1|.
CASSEPGAGKSDTQYF
TGCGCCAGCAGTGAACCGGGGGCAGGGAAGTCAGATACGCAGTATTTT
>.|TRBJ2-2|TRBV25-1|.
CASSDVGVAGELFF
TGTGCCAGCAGTGACGTCGGGGTAGCTGGGGAGCTGTTTTTT
>.|TRBJ1-2|TRBV6-1|.
CASSEGPGGSGGYTF
TGTGCCAGCAGTGAAGGCCCAGGTGGGAGTGGCGGCTACACCTTC
>.|TRBJ1-3|TRBV5-4|.
CASSLDGGNTIYF
TGTGCCAGCAGCTTGGACGGAGGAAACACCATATATTTT
>.|TRBJ2-2|TRBV10-3|TRBD2
CAISEASGQTNTGELFF
TGTGCCATCAGTGAAGCTAGCGGTCAGACGAACACCGGGGAGCTGTTTTTT
>.|TRBJ2-7|TRBV9|TRBD1
CASSVGLQGAPYEQYF
TGTGCCAGCAGCGTAGGTCTTCAGGGGGCTCCCTACGAGCAGTACTTC
>.|TRBJ2-2|TRBV19|TRBD2
CASSKGLAGGTNTGELFF
TGTGCCAGTAGTAAGGGACTAGCGGGGGGTACGAACACCGGGGAGCTGTTTTTT
>.|TRBJ2-3|TRBV27|.
CASSLIQGRADTQYF
TGTGCCAGCAGTTTAATACAGGGGAGGGCAGATACGCAGTATTTT
>.|TRBJ2-1|TRBV6-5|TRBD2
CASSVAGVEQFF
TGTGCCAGCAGTGTAGCGGGAGTTGAGCAGTTCTTC
>.|TRBJ2-1|TRBV6-1|.
CASSEMPDTIYNEQFF
TGTGCCAGCAGTGAAATGCCAGACACCATCTACAATGAGCAGTTCTTC
>once|TRBJ2-7|TRBV6-6|TRBD1
CASSYPQGKEQYF
TGTGCCAGCAGTTACCCACAGGGGAAAGAGCAGTACTTC
>.|TRBJ2-7|TRBV10-3|.
CAIRGHLGYEQYF
TGTGCCATCAGGGGACACTTAGGCTACGAGCAGTACTTC
>.|TRBJ1-5|TRBV27|TRBD1
CASSSDRGNQPQHF
TGTGCCAGCAGCAGCGACAGGGGCAATCAGCCCCAGCATTTT
>few|TRBJ1-1|TRBV18|.
CASSPTRDTEAFF
TGTGCCAGCTCACCAACCAGGGACACTGAAGCTTTCTTT
>.|TRBJ1-4|TRBV6-6|.
CASSYGTGGEKLFF
TGTGCCAGCAGTTACGGGACGGGCGGGGAAAAACTGTTTTTT
>few|TRBJ2-1|TRBV7-2|TRBD2
CASSLARGLAGDNEQFF
TGTGCCAGCAGCTTAGCGAGGGGACTAGCGGGGGACAATGAGCAGTTCTTC
>.|TRBJ1-2|TRBV9|.
CASSVMGQGYTF
TGTGCCAGCAGCGTAATGGGGCAGGGCTACACCTTC
>.|TRBJ2-1|TRBV7-9|.
CASRTGSGDEQFF
TGTGCCAGCAGGACAGGGTCGGGAGATGAGCAGTTCTTC
>.|TRBJ2-7|TRBV6-5|.
CASSYSSAGPYEQYF
TGTGCCAGCAGTTACTCGTCTGCGGGGCCCTACGAGCAGTACTTC
>.|TRBJ2-7|TRBV6-6|.
CASSKSDSPLNEQYF
TGTGCCAGCAGTAAATCGGACAGCCCTCTCAACGAGCAGTACTTC
>.|TRBJ2-5|TRBV19|.
CASSIARRQGRETQYF
TGTGCCAGTAGTATAGCGAGGCGCCAGGGGAGGGAGACCCAGTACTTC
>.|TRBJ1-2|TRBV10-2|TRBD1
CASSNRDRFLNGYTF
TGCGCCAGCAGTAACCGGGACAGATTTTTGAATGGCTACACCTTC
>few|TRBJ2-7|TRBV27|TRBD1
CASSLRGQELYEQYF
TGTGCCAGCAGTTTGCGGGGACAGGAGCTCTACGAGCAGTACTTC
>.|TRBJ1-1|TRBV4-1|.
CASSHPGKNTEAFF
TGCGCCAGCAGCCATCCAGGGAAGAACACTGAAGCTTTCTTT
>.|TRBJ2-4|TRBV29-1|.
CSVVDGGLKNIQYF
TGCAGCGTTGTGGACGGAGGCCTCAAAAACATTCAGTACTTC
>.|TRBJ1-5|TRBV18|.
CASSPRGGGPQHF
TGTGCCAGCTCACCACGGGGAGGAGGGCCCCAGCATTTT
>few|TRBJ1-4|TRBV6-6|.
CASCSTNEKLFF
TGTGCCAGCTGTTCAACTAATGAAAAACTGTTTTTT
>once|TRBJ2-3|TRBV5-1|TRBD2
CASSLGPSGGAWNTQYF
TGCGCCAGCAGCTTGGGGCCCAGCGGGGGGGCTTGGAATACGCAGTATTTT
>.|TRBJ2-1|TRBV25-1|TRBD1
CASGEGGTIYNEQFF
TGTGCCAGCGGGGAAGGGGGCACGATCTACAATGAGCAGTTCTTC
>once|TRBJ2-6|TRBV6-1|.
CASSAPAGAGANVLTF
TGTGCCAGCAGTGCCCCCGCTGGGGCTGGGGCCAACGTCCTGACTTTC
>.|TRBJ1-4|TRBV6-5|TRBD1
CARTGAREEKLFF
TGTGCCAGGACAGGGGCAAGAGAAGAAAAACTGTTTTTT
>.|TRBJ2-3|TRBV6-6|TRBD2
CASSLTSGGTDTQYF
TGTGCCAGCAGCCTGACTAGCGGGGGCACAGATACGCAGTATTTT
>.|TRBJ1-2|TRBV12-5|.
CASGFIHYGYTF
TGTGCTAGTGGTTTTATCCACTATGGCTACACCTTC
>.|TRBJ2-1|TRBV9|TRBD2
CASSVGVAGAGGRFF
TGTGCCAGCAGCGTGGGGGTTGCGGGAGCGGGAGGGCGGTTCTTC
>.|TRBJ2-1|TRBV2|.
CASKPGANEQFF
TGTGCAAGCAAGCCGGGGGCCAATGAGCAGTTCTTC
>.|TRBJ2-6|TRBV9|.
CASSPRTGAGSGANVLTF
TGTGCCAGCAGCCCCCGGACGGGGGCTGGTTCTGGGGCCAACGTCCTGACTTTC
>few|TRBJ1-2|TRBV28|.
CASSFKGHGYTF
TGTGCCAGCAGTTTTAAGGGGCATGGCTACACCTTC
>.|TRBJ1-2|TRBV6-5|.
CASSYGQGFTNGYTF
TGTGCCAGCAGTTACGGTCAGGGCTTTACAAATGGCTACACCTTC
>.|TRBJ2-3|TRBV25-1|TRBD1
CASSEYRDRGRDTQYF
TGTGCCAGCAGTGAATACCGGGACAGGGGTAGAGATACGCAGTATTTT
>.|TRBJ2-3|TRBV13|TRBD2
CASSPKGLSGSTDTQYF
TGTGCCAGCAGCCCGAAGGGGCTTAGCGGGAGCACAGATACGCAGTATTTT
>.|TRBJ1-1|TRBV7-2|.
CASSLQGGYTEAFF
TGTGCCAGCAGCCTACAGGGCGGGTACACTGAAGCTTTCTTT
>.|TRBJ1-5|TRBV6-6|.
CASRDGQLSNQPQHF
TGTGCCAGCAGGGATGGACAGCTCAGCAATCAGCCCCAGCATTTT
>.|TRBJ2-2|TRBV9|.
CASGRRNPTGELFF
TGTGCCAGCGGAAGACGGAACCCTACCGGGGAGCTGTTTTTT
>.|TRBJ1-2|TRBV5-4|TRBD1
CASTLGQGATGYTF
TGTGCCAGCACCCTAGGACAGGGGGCTACGGGCTACACCTTC
>.|TRBJ1-2|TRBV6-5|.
CASSYGVNYGYTF
TGTGCCAGCAGTTATGGGGTTAACTATGGCTACACCTTC